These 29 T cell receptor beta chains came from one sample sequenced in a study of blood T cell repertoires in COVID-19. Some clones are missing from TCRdb's copy, which holds only in-frame ones; the method was immunoSEQ multiplex PCR. The sample lists about 220,000 clones, 65% to 90% occurring once. Sequencing was done on a sample of peripheral blood. The source is a human donor in a cohort sampled during active COVID-19.

V usage is TRBV3-1 (or the pseudogene TRBV3-2) and J usage is TRBJ1-3, with a possible D match to TRBD1 (5 bases). Trimming took off 3 bases at V and 2 bases at J, with 14 bases between the two ends. Germline V CDR1 and CDR2: LGHDT, YNNKEL (reference sequence). The length of the CDR3 is 16 residues. This chain's CDR3 is CASSHIWGGAGNTIYF. The CDR3 DNA is TGTGCCAGCAGCCATATCTGGGGGGGGGCTGGAAACACCATATATTTT.

V is TRBV30 and J is TRBJ1-4; 8 positions match TRBD1. There are 14 residues in the CDR3. The germline CDR1 and CDR2 sequences are GTSNPN and SVGIG (reference sequence). V lost 2 bases to trimming and J lost 8 bases; unmatched junction nucleotides: 7. The CDR3, as DNA: TGTGCCTGGAGTAGGCGACAGGGGTACGAAAAACTGTTTTTT. Amino acids: CAWSRRQGYEKLFF.

The rearrangement joins TRBV7-2 to TRBJ2-6; D remains unclear. V was cut by 5 bases and J by 0 bases, with 11 bases left in between. The germline CDR1 and CDR2 sequences are SGHTA and FQGNSA. The CDR3 consists of 16 residues. This CDR3 reads CASSTRPVSGANVLTF. The DNA of the CDR3 is TGTGCCAGCAGCACTCGTCCGGTCTCTGGGGCCAACGTCCTGACTTTC. The full variable domain, completed using reference TRBV7-2 and TRBJ2-6, is GAGVSQSPSNKVTEKGKDVELRCDPISGHTALYWYRQSLGQGLEFLIYFQGNSAPDKSGLPSDRFSAERTGGSVSTLTIQRTQQEDSAVYLCASSTRPVSGANVLTFGAGSRLTVL.

DNA for the CDR3: TGTGCCAGCAGCATAGCAGGGGGAGCTAATGAAAAACTGTTTTTT. Translation gives CASSIAGGANEKLFF. This sequence joins TRBV5-4 and TRBJ1-4; 7 positions match TRBD1. After removal of 4 bases from V and 3 bases from J, the junction contained 6 bases not matched to a gene. The CDR3 is 15 amino acids. Germline V gene data show CDR1 as SGHNT and CDR2 as YYREEE (reference sequence).

The chain uses TRBV2 and TRBJ2-4, with 7 bases identical to TRBD2. Per germline, CDR1 SNHLY and CDR2 FYNNEI. The CDR3 has 14 residues. V dropped 4 bases and J dropped 8; count of bases not matched to a gene: 8. The CDR3 sequence: CASSAETSSHIQYF. The CDR3 DNA reads as TGTGCCAGCAGTGCTGAGACTAGCAGCCACATTCAGTACTTC.

The V and J genes are TRBV12-5 and TRBJ2-3, with D possibly TRBD1 on 6 matching bases. Trimming took 3 bases from V and 5 from J, leaving 18 bases between them. Germline CDR1 is LGHNT and CDR2 is FRNRAP. CDR3 length: 16 amino acids. The DNA of the CDR3 is TGTGCTAGTGGTTTATGGTTCGGACAGAGGGGAGATACGCAGTATTTT. Protein: CASGLWFGQRGDTQYF.

The chain has TRBV7-2 and TRBJ2-7; 7 bases line up with TRBD2. This CDR3 is 15 amino acids long. J was trimmed by 2 bases and V by 6 bases; bases with no gene match: 10. Germline loops: CDR1 SGHTA, CDR2 FQGNSA. CDR3 sequence reads: CASSTQRGPTYEQYF. Here the CDR3 DNA reads TGTGCCAGCAGTACCCAGCGGGGCCCTACCTACGAGCAGTACTTC.

CDR3 amino acids: CATSDSTDRVVYEQYF. CDR3 coding DNA: TGTGCCACCAGTGATTCAACTGACAGGGTAGTGTACGAGCAGTACTTC. The rearrangement joins TRBV24-1 to TRBJ2-7; 7 bases line up with TRBD1. The germline V gene has CDR1 KGHDR and CDR2 SFDVKD. V gave up 2 bases and J gave up 4 bases; unmatched junction bases: 10. The CDR3 covers 16 residues.

The rearrangement uses TRBV2 and TRBJ2-1; tentatively, D is TRBD2 (5 bases). Per germline, CDR1 SNHLY and CDR2 FYNNEI. This CDR3 has 13 amino acids. V was clipped by 1 base and J by 11 bases, with 12 bases between them. For the CDR3, the DNA is TGTGCCAGCAGTGAAGGCGGGTTACGACAGCAGTTCTTC. This encodes CASSEGGLRQQFF.

This chain joins TRBV11-2 and TRBJ2-7; D perhaps matches TRBD2 (6 bases). From germline, CDR1 is SGHAT and CDR2 FQNNGV. The CDR3 runs to 16 residues. Trimming pared 4 bases from V and 9 bases from J, leaving 25 bases between. CDR3 DNA sequence: TGTGCCAGCAGCTCTAGAAGGGACTTTTTCCTCGGGGGGCAGTACTTC. Residues: CASSSRRDFFLGGQYF.

This rearrangement joins TRBV6-6 to TRBJ2-7, with 9 bases aligning to TRBD2. This CDR3 region has 16 residues. Unmatched junction bases numbered 9, after V lost 2 bases and J lost 4 bases. CDR1 is MNHNY and CDR2 is SVGAGI in the germline V gene (reference sequence). The CDR3 region has the DNA TGTGCCAGCAGTTACGTTGTCGTAGCGGGAGCATACGAGCAGTACTTC. This translates into CASSYVVVAGAYEQYF.

The V gene is TRBV7-9, the J gene TRBJ1-2; the D is unclear. Per the germline V gene, CDR1 is SEHNR and CDR2 is FQNEAQ (reference sequence). Trimming stripped 3 bases from V and 6 bases from J, with 11 bases between. The CDR3 extends over 13 amino acids. The CDR3 DNA reads TGTGCCAGCAGCTTCCTGCCGGGAGATGGCTACACCTTC. This codes for CASSFLPGDGYTF.

This chain uses TRBV4-3 with TRBJ2-1; 9 bases fit TRBD2. The CDR3 has 16 residues. CDR1 LGHNA and CDR2 YSLEER come from the germline V gene. V was pared by 4 bases and J by 0 bases, with 4 bases of the junction left unmatched. In nucleotides, the CDR3 is TGCGCCAGCAGCCTGACTAGCGGCTCCTCCTACAATGAGCAGTTCTTC. This sequence encodes CASSLTSGSSYNEQFF.

In this sample, this clone turned up a few times. The chain links TRBV5-8 to TRBJ2-1, with TRBD2 identical over 10 bases. J lost 8 bases, V lost 4 bases, and 9 bases had no gene match. The CDR3 is 15 amino acids. Looked up from germline, CDR1 is SGHTS and CDR2 is YDEGEE. CDR3 nucleotides: TGTGCCAGCAGCCACACTAGCGGGACCCGGCATGAGCAGTTCTTC. This codes for CASSHTSGTRHEQFF.

In the case of this clone: This sample includes further DNA sequences coding for the same CDR3. The chain recombines TRBV7-9 with TRBJ2-6; 7 nucleotides line up with TRBD2. Trimming removed 2 bases from V and 2 bases from J; junction bases left unmatched: 6. The CDR3 sequence is 17 residues long. Germline V gene lookup returns CDR1 SEHNR and CDR2 FQNEAQ (reference sequence). The CDR3 is CASSLPPGRAGANVLTF. The CDR3 bases are TGTGCCAGCAGCTTACCCCCAGGGAGGGCTGGGGCCAACGTCCTGACTTTC.

This chain links TRBV7-2 with TRBJ2-5; TRBD1 might be the D (6 bases). This CDR3 comprises 16 residues. The germline V and J ends were trimmed by 1 base and 4 bases, with 16 bases remaining between them. The germline CDR1 and CDR2 sequences are SGHTA and FQGNSA. The CDR3 here is CASSLGGQGYRETQYF. The CDR3 nucleotides are TGTGCCAGCAGCTTAGGAGGTCAGGGGTATCGAGAGACCCAGTACTTC.

This chain connects TRBV5-8 to TRBJ1-1, with D possibly TRBD1 on 6 matching bases. This CDR3 comprises 14 residues. The V gene lost 4 bases and the J gene lost 3 bases, with 13 bases spanning the gap. Germline loops: CDR1 SGHTS, CDR2 YDEGEE. The CDR3 is CASSRGAIYTEAFF. The CDR3 DNA sequence: TGTGCCAGCAGCCGGGGGGCAATATACACTGAAGCTTTCTTT.

The chain recombines TRBV7-3 with TRBJ1-1, with TRBD1 matching over 8 bases. Germline-derived CDR1 and CDR2 are SGHTA and FQGTGA. Losses at the gene ends were 5 bases for V and 7 bases for J; bases not matched to a gene: 9. CDR3 length: 14 amino acids. CDR3: CASSPGGQEGEAFF. The CDR3 coding sequence is TGTGCCAGCAGCCCGGGGGGACAGGAGGGTGAAGCTTTCTTT.

CDR3 DNA sequence: TGTGCCAGCTCACCCCTCCCTGAGGCCAGCAATCAGCCCCAGCATTTT. Translated: CASSPLPEASNQPQHF. The V call is TRBV18, the J call TRBJ1-5; D uncertain. Germline values: CDR1 KGHSH, CDR2 LQKENI. The V gene lost 3 bases and the J gene lost 1 base, with 13 bases spanning the gap. This CDR3 is built from 16 residues.

The chain employs TRBV29-1 and TRBJ1-5; 9 bases are shared with TRBD1. The junction had 9 bases not matched to a gene; V was cut back by 5 bases and J by 1 base. There are 16 residues in the CDR3. Germline CDR1 SQVTM, CDR2 ANQGSEA. DNA for the CDR3: TGCAGCGTTTCCTCGACAGGGGGGTTGAGCAATCAGCCCCAGCATTTT. Its translation: CSVSSTGGLSNQPQHF.

The rearrangement uses TRBV30 and TRBJ1-1; D possibly corresponds to TRBD1 (5 bases). The CDR3 contains 16 residues. V lost 0 bases to trimming and J lost 3 bases, with 17 bases between them. Germline V CDR1 and CDR2: GTSNPN, SVGIG (reference sequence). The CDR3 DNA follows: TGTGCCTGGAGTGTAGGAGAACGACAGCCTGACACTGAAGCTTTCTTT. Its protein is CAWSVGERQPDTEAFF.

V is TRBV27 and J is TRBJ1-2, with 9 positions matching TRBD1. CDR3 length: 15 residues. The trim removed 2 bases at V and 8 bases at J, leaving 9 bases unmatched. Germline V gene data show CDR1 as MNHEY and CDR2 as SMNVEV (reference sequence). CDR3 protein: CASSLKVTGGSGYTF. The CDR3 coding sequence is TGTGCCAGCAGTTTAAAGGTGACAGGGGGAAGCGGCTACACCTTC.

This chain connects TRBV5-5 to TRBJ1-1, with 7 bases matching TRBD1. The ends lost 5 bases at V and 4 bases at J; junction bases unmatched: 5. This CDR3 is 13 amino acids long. Germline CDR1 and CDR2: SGHKS and YYEKEE (reference sequence). The DNA for the CDR3 is TGTGCCAGCAGAACAACAGGGGTCACTGAAGCTTTCTTT. Amino acids: CASRTTGVTEAFF.

DNA of the CDR3: TGTGCCAGCAGCCGGGACAGAAGCACAGATACGCAGTATTTT. Amino acid sequence: CASSRDRSTDTQYF. The V gene is TRBV14, the J gene TRBJ2-3; 7 nucleotides match TRBD1. Per the germline V gene, CDR1 is SGHDN and CDR2 is FVKESK. This CDR3 is 14 amino acids long. The trim removed 4 bases at V and 0 bases at J, leaving 1 base unmatched.

In DNA, the CDR3 is TGTGCCAGCAGCGTATCCCGCCTTCAGACCGGACTAGTAAATGAGCAGTTCTTC. Amino acids: CASSVSRLQTGLVNEQFF. The chain recombines TRBV9 with TRBJ2-1; 7 bases fit TRBD2. The germline V gene has CDR1 SGDLS and CDR2 YYNGEE. The CDR3 contains 18 residues. V lost 1 base, J lost 7 bases, and 17 bases stayed unmatched.

This clone was found a few times. The CDR3 DNA is TGTGCCAGCAGCACCCTTACAAGCACCGGGGAGCTGTTTTTT. Amino acid sequence: CASSTLTSTGELFF. The V gene is TRBV11-2, the J gene TRBJ2-2; D unclear. The V gene lost 5 bases and the J gene lost 4 bases, with 11 bases spanning the gap. The CDR3 covers 14 residues. Looked up from germline, CDR1 is SGHAT and CDR2 is FQNNGV.

This chain joins TRBV9 and TRBJ2-7; TRBD2 matches 13 bases. V was pared by 3 bases and J by 2 bases, with 5 bases of the junction left unmatched. The CDR3 runs to 16 residues. CDR1 is SGDLS and CDR2 is YYNGEE in the germline V gene. The CDR3 sequence: CASSGLAGGGAYEQYF. In nucleotides, the CDR3 is TGTGCCAGCAGCGGACTAGCGGGAGGAGGTGCCTACGAGCAGTACTTC. The full variable domain, with the rest looked up from reference TRBV9 and TRBJ2-7, is DSGVTQTPKHLITATGQRVTLRCSPRSGDLSVYWYQQSLDQGLQFLIQYYNGEERAKGNILERFSAQQFPDLHSELNLSSLELGDSALYFCASSGLAGGGAYEQYFGPGTRLTVT.

V gene TRBV7-9 combines with J gene TRBJ2-1; TRBD2 is a possible D gene (5 bases). The CDR3 sequence is 14 residues long. Trimming took 5 bases from V and 3 from J, leaving 11 bases between them. The germline V gene encodes CDR1 SEHNR and CDR2 FQNEAQ (reference sequence). This CDR3 is CASSSPGGYNEQFF. In nucleotides, the CDR3 is TGTGCCAGCAGCAGCCCCGGAGGCTACAATGAGCAGTTCTTC.

This clone was counted a few times. The rearrangement links TRBV23-1 to TRBJ2-7; a weak D match, TRBD1 (6 bases). TRBV23-1 is flagged as an ORF with uncertain function. The V end was cut by 0 bases, the J end by 2 bases, with 20 bases between. The CDR3 is 18 residues long. The chain's CDR3 is CASSQSPTRRGGPYEQYF. The CDR3 DNA is TGCGCCAGCAGTCAATCGCCCACCCGCAGGGGTGGCCCCTACGAGCAGTACTTC.